This T cell receptor beta chain was observed in a study of OX40 agonist ivuxolimab in advanced cancers. The V end lost 0 bases, the J end lost 6 bases, and 16 bases lay between the germline ends. The CDR3 spans 16 residues. The germline CDR1 and CDR2 sequences are PRHDT and FYEKMQ (reference sequence). TCRdb's table, derived via immunoSEQ multiplex PCR, lists solely in-frame clones and lacks some. This sample has 57,000 or so clones, with roughly 84% found just once. The receptor was derived from an adult with an advanced solid tumor such as melanoma, head and neck, liver or kidney cancer. Here the sequenced sample was CD4+ or CD8+ T cells sorted from blood, taken in a trial of the OX40 agonist ivuxolimab. The rearrangement uses TRBV13 and TRBJ2-3; D call uncertain. CDR3 loop: CASSLGGGHDRDTQYF. The CDR3 DNA is TGTGCCAGCAGCTTAGGAGGTGGCCATGACCGGGATACGCAGTATTTT. Full variable domain (rest looked up from reference TRBV13 and TRBJ2-3): AAGVIQSPRHLIKEKRETATLKCYPIPRHDTVYWYQQGPGQDPQFLISFYEKMQSDKGSIPDRFSAQQFSDYHSELNMSSLELGDSALYFCASSLGGGHDRDTQYFGPGTRLTVL.